This T cell receptor beta chain emerged from a study of blood T cells in healthy people across ages. With regard to this clonotype: Antigen: not known.

V gave up 3 bases and J gave up 7 bases; unmatched junction bases: 10. This CDR3 comprises 15 residues. The V gene's germline CDR1 is MNHEY and CDR2 SVGAGI. Peripheral blood was drawn, about 10 milliliters per donor. The authors isolated at least 7 million PBMCs per sample. Next came a second PCR, run for about 7 to 12 cycles, which used a sample-barcoded 5' primer along with a J-beta primer mix. A minimum of 2.5 million CDR3-containing paired-end reads was obtained for each sample. TCRdb itself ran the 5' RACE reads through MiXCR, one entry per CDR3 protein. The profile shows 1.8 million or so distinct CDR3 sequences, about two fifths of them singletons. Study results and limitations: CMV status of donors was not determined, possibly confounding expanded clonotype changes.

Sequencing was done on a sample of blood. This TCR was recovered from a human donor in good health. V is TRBV6-5 and J is TRBJ1-2; 8 bases are shared with TRBD1. The CDR3 sequence: CASSYQQGVRPGYTF. The CDR3 DNA sequence: TGTGCCAGCAGTTATCAACAGGGGGTTCGGCCTGGCTACACCTTC.